A selection of T cell receptor beta chains follows, all from one sample in a study of shared clonotypes between healthy human individuals. Clones were read by immunoSEQ multiplex PCR, and TCRdb kept only the in-frame ones, dropping some. The data show around 500,000 clones, with 79% seen just once and approximately 12% held by the top ten. The sequencing sample was made of PBMCs. The receptors originated from a woman between 40 and 50 years old in good health. Some clones in this sample may be carry-over from other donors' samples. CDR3s include the opening cysteine and the closing phenylalanine or tryptophan. A D gene is named only where the DNA matches it firmly. Rows give clone size only sometimes, using once, few, many, or a class for an expanded clone.

size: few; V: TRBV9; D: NA; J: TRBJ2-2; DNA: TGTGCCAGCAGCCCCCGAACCGGGGAGCTGTTTTTT; CDR3: CASSPRTGELFF
size: NA; V: TRBV4-3; D: NA; J: TRBJ1-4; DNA: TGCGCCAGCAGCCAAGATTTGGCAGGGGAGAATGAAAAACTGTTTTTT; CDR3: CASSQDLAGENEKLFF
size: NA; V: TRBV7-9; D: TRBD2; J: TRBJ2-1; DNA: TGTGCCAGCAGCTTAGGTGGACTAGCGGCTGAGCAGTTCTTC; CDR3: CASSLGGLAAEQFF
size: NA; V: TRBV7-9; D: NA; J: TRBJ2-1; DNA: TGTGCCAGCAGCTTAGATGGGAGCTCCTACAATGAGCAGTTCTTC; CDR3: CASSLDGSSYNEQFF
size: NA; V: TRBV11-2; D: NA; J: TRBJ2-7; DNA: TGTGCCAGCAGCTCCCTTCGGCAGGGAAGAACCTACGAGCAGTACTTC; CDR3: CASSSLRQGRTYEQYF
size: NA; V: TRBV10-1; D: NA; J: TRBJ2-5; DNA: TGCGCCAGCAGCCACCGGGACCTCTTAACCCAGTACTTC; CDR3: CASSHRDLLTQYF
size: NA; V: TRBV19; D: TRBD2; J: TRBJ2-2; DNA: TGTGCCAGTAAGGAGAGGGCTAGCGGGAGTAGAACCGGGGAGCTGTTTTTT; CDR3: CASKERASGSRTGELFF
size: NA; V: TRBV28; D: TRBD1; J: TRBJ1-4; DNA: TGTGCCAGCAGTTGGAGACAGGGAAGGCAGTATGGCGAAAAACTGTTTTTT; CDR3: CASSWRQGRQYGEKLFF
size: NA; V: TRBV7-3; D: TRBD2; J: TRBJ2-1; DNA: TGTGCCAGCAGCCCTCTAGCGGGACCCTACCCGAATGAGCAGTTCTTC; CDR3: CASSPLAGPYPNEQFF
size: NA; V: TRBV30; D: NA; J: TRBJ2-7; DNA: TGTGCCTGGAGTGTAGTCCGGTTCGCCCTCTACGAGCAGTACTTC; CDR3: CAWSVVRFALYEQYF
size: many; V: TRBV11-2; D: NA; J: TRBJ1-1; DNA: TGTGCCAGCAGTCAAAGGGAGAACACTGAAGCTTTCTTT; CDR3: CASSQRENTEAFF
size: once; V: TRBV6-6; D: TRBD2; J: TRBJ2-7; DNA: TGTGCCAGCAGTTACGGAGCGGGAGCTGGGTACGAGCAGTACTTC; CDR3: CASSYGAGAGYEQYF
size: once; V: TRBV19; D: NA; J: TRBJ2-5; DNA: TGTGCCAGTAGCGGGAGGGGGCTGGAGGAGACCCAGTACTTC; CDR3: CASSGRGLEETQYF
size: NA; V: TRBV27; D: NA; J: TRBJ2-7; DNA: TGTGCCAGCAGTTTAAGGCTCGAGCAGTACTTC; CDR3: CASSLRLEQYF
size: once; V: TRBV7-9; D: NA; J: TRBJ2-3; DNA: TGTGCCAGCAGCTTAGGGCTAACAGATACGCAGTATTTT; CDR3: CASSLGLTDTQYF
size: NA; V: TRBV28; D: TRBD1; J: TRBJ2-5; DNA: TGTGCCAGCAGTAAGGACAGGGGGTTAGAGACCCAGTACTTC; CDR3: CASSKDRGLETQYF
size: NA; V: TRBV7-8; D: TRBD2; J: TRBJ2-7; DNA: TGTGCCAGCAGCTTAGCCCGGGGGGGACAAGACCTATACGAGCAGTACTTC; CDR3: CASSLARGGQDLYEQYF
size: NA; V: TRBV4-1; D: TRBD2; J: TRBJ2-3; DNA: TGCGCCAGCAGCCAGCGTAGCGGGACCTTCACAGATACGCAGTATTTT; CDR3: CASSQRSGTFTDTQYF
size: many; V: TRBV5-4; D: TRBD2; J: TRBJ2-1; DNA: TGTGCCAGCAGCTTCGGACTAGCCTCAAACAATGAGCAGTTCTTC; CDR3: CASSFGLASNNEQFF
size: NA; V: TRBV18; D: NA; J: TRBJ2-7; DNA: TGTGCCAGCTCACCCTCAGGGGGGGGTTACTACGAGCAGTACTTC; CDR3: CASSPSGGGYYEQYF
size: NA; V: TRBV20-1; D: NA; J: TRBJ1-2; DNA: TGCAGTGCAAGACAGCCGAGGGGCTACACCTTC; CDR3: CSARQPRGYTF
size: NA; V: TRBV11-2; D: NA; J: TRBJ2-7; DNA: TGTGCCAGCAGCTTATCATCGGCTAGCTCACTTAACTACGAGCAGTACTTC; CDR3: CASSLSSASSLNYEQYF
size: NA; V: TRBV19; D: TRBD2; J: TRBJ2-4; DNA: TGTGCCAGTAGTTTGGGACTAGCGGGAGCAAACATTCAGTACTTC; CDR3: CASSLGLAGANIQYF
size: few; V: TRBV7-9; D: TRBD2; J: TRBJ2-2; DNA: TGTGCCAGCAGCTTAAGGCCTAGCGGCACCGGGGAGCTGTTTTTT; CDR3: CASSLRPSGTGELFF
size: once; V: TRBV5-4; D: NA; J: TRBJ2-7; DNA: TGTGCCAGCAGCTTGGAGGGGGGAGGCTACGAGCAGTACTTC; CDR3: CASSLEGGGYEQYF
size: once; V: TRBV5-6; D: NA; J: TRBJ2-2; DNA: TGTGCCAGCAGCTTGCCCAGCCCTATTAACACCGGGGAGCTGTTTTTT; CDR3: CASSLPSPINTGELFF
size: NA; V: TRBV15; D: TRBD1; J: TRBJ1-2; DNA: TGTGCCACCAGCAGGAGGGGGCAGAGGGGCTACACCTTC; CDR3: CATSRRGQRGYTF
size: NA; V: TRBV6-6; D: NA; J: TRBJ1-6; DNA: TGTGCCACCGAAAACAGGGCAACAAATTCACCCCTCCACTTT; CDR3: CATENRATNSPLHF
size: once; V: TRBV18; D: NA; J: TRBJ2-1; DNA: TGTGCCAGCTCACCACGTATGGCGGGTGCATCCTACAATGAGCAGTTCTTC; CDR3: CASSPRMAGASYNEQFF
size: few; V: TRBV10-3; D: TRBD2; J: TRBJ2-5; DNA: TGTGCCATCAGTGAGAGCGGGAGGGCCCTGGAGACCCAGTACTTC; CDR3: CAISESGRALETQYF
size: NA; V: TRBV7-9; D: TRBD2; J: TRBJ2-1; DNA: TGTGCCAGCAGCCCGGGGGGTCCTTCCTACAATGAGCAGTTCTTC; CDR3: CASSPGGPSYNEQFF
size: NA; V: TRBV19; D: TRBD1; J: TRBJ1-5; DNA: TGTGCTAGTAGCCCGGACAGGGGGGAAAATCAGCCCCAGCATTTT; CDR3: CASSPDRGENQPQHF
size: NA; V: TRBV7-2; D: NA; J: TRBJ2-3; DNA: TGTGCCAGCAGCTTCAGAAGAGGATTAGTGACAGATACGCAGTATTTT; CDR3: CASSFRRGLVTDTQYF
size: few; V: TRBV11-2; D: NA; J: TRBJ1-2; DNA: TGTGCCAGCAGACATGACCGGGAGGATGGCTACACCTTC; CDR3: CASRHDREDGYTF
size: NA; V: TRBV5-4; D: NA; J: TRBJ1-1; DNA: TGTGCCAGCAGCTTTGGTGACAGGAACACTGAAGCTTTCTTT; CDR3: CASSFGDRNTEAFF
size: NA; V: TRBV5-6; D: NA; J: TRBJ2-7; DNA: TGTGCCAGCAGCTTGGAACAGGGCCTCGACGAGCAGTACTTC; CDR3: CASSLEQGLDEQYF
size: NA; V: TRBV20-1; D: NA; J: TRBJ1-1; DNA: TGCAGTGCTCTGACAGTTACTGAAGCTTTCTTT; CDR3: CSALTVTEAFF
size: once; V: TRBV25-1; D: NA; J: TRBJ1-2; DNA: TGTGCCAGCAGTGAACTGATAAGAGGTGGCTACACCTTC; CDR3: CASSELIRGGYTF
size: NA; V: TRBV28; D: NA; J: TRBJ1-5; DNA: TGTGCCAGCAGATCAGCTAGCAATCAGCCCCAGCATTTT; CDR3: CASRSASNQPQHF
size: NA; V: TRBV9; D: TRBD2; J: TRBJ2-2; DNA: TGTGCCAGCAGCCTCGCGGGGCTAGCGGGGAACACCGGGGAGCTGTTTTTT; CDR3: CASSLAGLAGNTGELFF
size: NA; V: TRBV7-9; D: NA; J: TRBJ2-3; DNA: TGTGCCAGCAGCTTAGTGGGGGGTGGAACAGATACGCAGTATTTT; CDR3: CASSLVGGGTDTQYF
size: NA; V: TRBV7-2; D: TRBD1; J: TRBJ1-5; DNA: TGTGCCAGCAGCTTAGGGCGAGGGACAGCTCTCGGGCAGCCCCAGCATTTT; CDR3: CASSLGRGTALGQPQHF
size: once; V: TRBV30; D: NA; J: TRBJ2-1; DNA: TGTGCCTCCACCGTGAACGGCGGGATCAACAATGAGCAGTTCTTC; CDR3: CASTVNGGINNEQFF
size: NA; V: TRBV19; D: TRBD2; J: TRBJ2-1; DNA: TGTGCCAGTAGTGCCAGACTAGCGGTAAATGAGCAGTTCTTC; CDR3: CASSARLAVNEQFF
size: NA; V: TRBV30; D: NA; J: TRBJ1-5; DNA: TGTGCCTGGAGCAATGGTACCGGGAGGCGGCAGCCCCAGCATTTT; CDR3: CAWSNGTGRRQPQHF
size: once; V: TRBV25-1; D: NA; J: TRBJ1-4; DNA: TGTGCCAGCAGCCCTGGACAGATTGAAAATGAAAAACTGTTTTTT; CDR3: CASSPGQIENEKLFF
size: NA; V: TRBV6-1; D: NA; J: TRBJ2-7; DNA: TGTGCCAGCAGACTACAGACTCACCCGGACGAGCAGTACTTC; CDR3: CASRLQTHPDEQYF
size: NA; V: TRBV2; D: NA; J: TRBJ1-4; DNA: TGTGCCAGCAGAGACCGGACTAATAATGAAAAACTGTTTTTT; CDR3: CASRDRTNNEKLFF
size: NA; V: TRBV11-3; D: NA; J: TRBJ2-2; DNA: TGTGCCAGCAGCTACTCCCAAACCGACACCGGGGAGCTGTTTTTT; CDR3: CASSYSQTDTGELFF
size: NA; V: TRBV5-6; D: NA; J: TRBJ2-5; DNA: TGTGCCAGCAGCTTGGGATCGTCGGGGTTCGGGGAGACCCAGTACTTC; CDR3: CASSLGSSGFGETQYF
size: few; V: TRBV4-2; D: TRBD2; J: TRBJ2-7; DNA: TGTGCCAGCAGCCAAGATGGGACTAGCGGGAGTTCAGAGCAGTACTTC; CDR3: CASSQDGTSGSSEQYF
size: NA; V: TRBV2; D: NA; J: TRBJ1-4; DNA: TGTGCCAGCAGTGTGGACACAATAAATGAAAAACTGTTTTTT; CDR3: CASSVDTINEKLFF
size: NA; V: TRBV25-1; D: TRBD1; J: TRBJ1-4; DNA: TGTGCCAGCACAGGACAGGGTGAAAAACTGTTTTTT; CDR3: CASTGQGEKLFF
size: NA; V: TRBV15; D: NA; J: TRBJ2-2; DNA: TGTGCCACCAGCAGAGTATCGGAAAACGGGGAGCTGTTTTTT; CDR3: CATSRVSENGELFF
size: NA; V: TRBV18; D: NA; J: TRBJ1-3; DNA: TGTGCCAGCTCACCTCGGACAGCCTCTGGAAACACCATATATTTT; CDR3: CASSPRTASGNTIYF
size: NA; V: TRBV14; D: NA; J: TRBJ2-2; DNA: TGTGCCAGCAGCCAAGATATAGCGGCCCCGAACACCGGGGAGCTGTTTTTT; CDR3: CASSQDIAAPNTGELFF
size: NA; V: TRBV7-9; D: TRBD1; J: TRBJ2-2; DNA: TGTGCCAGCAGCTTCACAGGGGGCGGCGGGGAGCTGTTTTTT; CDR3: CASSFTGGGGELFF
size: few; V: TRBV5-1; D: NA; J: TRBJ2-3; DNA: TGCGCCAGCAGCTTCGGAGGGCCATCAGATACGCAGTATTTT; CDR3: CASSFGGPSDTQYF